This entry describes one TCR beta chain. These data come from a study of blood T cells in healthy people across ages. The CDR3 loop spans 16 amino acids. The V gene's germline CDR1 is ENHRY and CDR2 SYGVKD. Trimming took 6 bases from V and 1 from J; bases not matched to a gene: 8. The second PCR ran roughly 6 to 11 cycles with a sample-barcoded 5' primer and J-beta primers. TCRdb reprocessed the 5' RACE reads with MiXCR, giving one entry per CDR3 protein. The sample yields around 1,100,000 distinct CDR3 sequences, approximately 38% seen once. Donors were healthy Caucasian individuals from Russia aged about 6 to 95. Each individual donor underwent a draw of 8 to 10 milliliters of peripheral blood. PBMCs, at least 7 million per sample, were isolated.

The sequence was obtained from a man between 18 and 35 years old in good health. This chain connects TRBV10-3 to TRBJ2-5; 10 bases map to TRBD1. Sequencing was done on a sample of blood. The CDR3 reads CAISRGTGAIQETQYF. CDR3 DNA sequence: TGTGCCATCAGCCGTGGGACAGGGGCCATCCAAGAGACCCAGTACTTC.